This T cell receptor (beta chain) was observed in a study of blood T cell repertoires in COVID-19 (dated by TCRdb to 2018 to 2020). In the study overall: Samples covering the acute and convalescent phases of COVID-19 were provided by collaborators in the United States, Italy and Spain. Where available, HLA class I and class II types were obtained from metadata supplied by the sample provider rather than from assay-based typing. Deeply sampled blood TCRbeta repertoires from subjects exposed to, actively infected with, or recovered from COVID-19 were included in the dataset. The repertoires were released in a freely available public database intended as a resource for research on the immune response to SARS-CoV-2. The material from the prospective study consisted of cDNA or gDNA derived from T cells, B-cell-depleted T cells, or PBMCs. Sample metadata almost always included a de-identified subject ID, COVID-19 status, age in years and sex. Samples came from the ongoing ImmuneRACE study (first 160 participants) plus 1,254 subjects from 6 global collaborators. The paper as a whole reports these results and caveats: How much clinical and demographic metadata was included differed by source and by participant, and the metadata was provided uncurated.

Samples from volunteer blood donors who had recovered from COVID-19 were contributed by a second Seattle source. Collaborating institutions collected whole blood in K2EDTA tubes following their own protocols. For TCRbeta analysis, collaborator samples were shipped as frozen whole blood, as isolated PBMCs, or as DNA extracted from either sample type. The immunoSEQ Assay, a bias-controlled multiplex PCR, was used to amplify TCRbeta CDR3 regions from genomic DNA. In the source study's methods: Within the assay, amplification of reference gene primers was used to estimate how many nucleated cells each sample contained. To quantify the absolute abundance of each unique TCRbeta CDR3 rearrangement, sequence reads were collapsed and filtered. For each sample, productive Simpson clonality was calculated as the square root of Simpson's diversity index over productive rearrangements. Drawn from immuneACCESS, this table holds only the in-frame rearrangements with V and J called that TCRdb kept. Clones are partly lost; checked studies trace under half to an unresolved V gene and leave the rest unexplained. The V and J calls and the clone size are those of that table, but D and trimming were determined from the DNA. This sample comprises some 230,000 clones, more than 65% of them detected only once. Around 2.7% of the sample lies in the top ten.

V is trimmed back by 6 bases and J by 7 bases, and the junction contains 7 bases that no gene match accounts for. According to the germline V gene (reference sequence), CDR1 reads LNHDA and CDR2 reads SQIVND. Spanning cysteine to phenylalanine, the CDR3 consists of 14 amino acids. Here the CDR3 DNA is all that survives: 42 bases in frame from base 1. Concerning this clone itself: Its cognate antigen has yet to be identified. The sample holds no much larger clone one base away, and base qualities are not on file.

The source of this sequence is a woman in her twenties or thirties who had recovered from COVID-19. The sequence is built from TRBV19 and TRBJ1-4, and TRBD1 matches 8 of the central bases. Specimen: peripheral blood. In nucleotide form, the sequence is TGTGCCAGTAGCCCACAGGGGGTGGGTGAAAAACTGTTTTTT. This is translated as CASSPQGVGEKLFF.